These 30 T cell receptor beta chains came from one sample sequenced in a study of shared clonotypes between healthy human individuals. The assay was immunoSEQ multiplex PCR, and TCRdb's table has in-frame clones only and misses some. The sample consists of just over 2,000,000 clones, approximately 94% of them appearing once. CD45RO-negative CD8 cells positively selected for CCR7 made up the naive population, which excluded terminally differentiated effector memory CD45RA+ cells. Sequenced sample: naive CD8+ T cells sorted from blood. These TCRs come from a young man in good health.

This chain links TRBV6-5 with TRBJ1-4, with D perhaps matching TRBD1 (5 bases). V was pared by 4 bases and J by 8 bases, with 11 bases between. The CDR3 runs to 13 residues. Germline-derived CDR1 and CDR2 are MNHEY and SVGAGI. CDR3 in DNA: TGTGCCAGCAGTTGGGGCCGGTTGGAAAAACTGTTTTTT. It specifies CASSWGRLEKLFF.

The DNA for the CDR3 is TGTGCCAGCAGCTTAGCGGTGACGGGGGAGCAGTACTTC. This encodes CASSLAVTGEQYF. The gene calls are TRBV7-6 and TRBJ2-7; perhaps TRBD2 as D (5 bases). V lost 0 bases and J lost 7, with 10 bases in between. The CDR3 has 13 residues. CDR1 and CDR2 (germline): SGHVS, FNYEAQ.

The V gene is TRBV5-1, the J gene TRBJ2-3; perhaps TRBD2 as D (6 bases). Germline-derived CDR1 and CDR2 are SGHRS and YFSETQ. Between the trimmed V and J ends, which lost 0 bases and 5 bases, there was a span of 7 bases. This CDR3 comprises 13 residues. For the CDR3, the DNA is TGCGCCAGCAGCTTGGGACTAGGAGATACGCAGTATTTT. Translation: CASSLGLGDTQYF.

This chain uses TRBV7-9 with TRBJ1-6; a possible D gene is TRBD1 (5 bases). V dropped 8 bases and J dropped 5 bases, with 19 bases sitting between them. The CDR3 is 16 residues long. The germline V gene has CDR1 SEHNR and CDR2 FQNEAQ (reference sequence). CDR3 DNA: TGTGCCAGCGCGTGGGGCGAGGGAGCCGATAATTCACCCCTCCACTTT. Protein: CASAWGEGADNSPLHF.

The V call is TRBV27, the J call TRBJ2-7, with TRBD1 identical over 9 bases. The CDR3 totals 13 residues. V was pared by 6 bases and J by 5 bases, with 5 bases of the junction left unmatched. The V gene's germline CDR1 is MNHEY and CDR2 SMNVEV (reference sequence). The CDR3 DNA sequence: TGTGCCAGCAGCCCCGACAGGGGGGACGAGCAGTACTTC. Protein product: CASSPDRGDEQYF.

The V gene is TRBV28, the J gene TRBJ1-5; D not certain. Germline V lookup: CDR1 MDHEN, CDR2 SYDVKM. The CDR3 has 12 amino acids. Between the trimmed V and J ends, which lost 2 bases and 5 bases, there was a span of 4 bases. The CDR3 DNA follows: TGTGCCAGCAGTTTAATCCATCAGCCCCAGCATTTT. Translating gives CASSLIHQPQHF.

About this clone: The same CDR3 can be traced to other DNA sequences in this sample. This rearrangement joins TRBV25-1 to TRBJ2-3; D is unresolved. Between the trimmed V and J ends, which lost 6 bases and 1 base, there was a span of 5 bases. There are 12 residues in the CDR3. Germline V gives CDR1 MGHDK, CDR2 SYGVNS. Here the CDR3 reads CASSLGTDTQYF. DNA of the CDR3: TGTGCCAGCAGCTTAGGCACAGATACGCAGTATTTT.

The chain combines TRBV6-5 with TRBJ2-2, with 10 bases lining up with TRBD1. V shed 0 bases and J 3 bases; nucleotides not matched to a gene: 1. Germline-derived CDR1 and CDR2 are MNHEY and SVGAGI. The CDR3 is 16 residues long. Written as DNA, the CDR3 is TGTGCCAGCAGTTACTCGACAGGGGGCTACACCGGGGAGCTGTTTTTT. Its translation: CASSYSTGGYTGELFF.

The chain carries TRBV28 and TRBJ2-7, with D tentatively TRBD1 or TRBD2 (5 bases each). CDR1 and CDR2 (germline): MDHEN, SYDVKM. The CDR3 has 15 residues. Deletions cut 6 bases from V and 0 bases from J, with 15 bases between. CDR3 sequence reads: CASSTGPAPSYEQYF. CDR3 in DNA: TGTGCCAGCAGCACGGGACCCGCGCCCTCCTACGAGCAGTACTTC.

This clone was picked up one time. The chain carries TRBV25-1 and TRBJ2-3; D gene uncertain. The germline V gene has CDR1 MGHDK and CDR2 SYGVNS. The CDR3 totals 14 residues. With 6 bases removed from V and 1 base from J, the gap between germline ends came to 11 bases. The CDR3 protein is CASSTRLGTDTQYF. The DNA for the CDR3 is TGTGCCAGCAGCACCCGACTGGGCACAGATACGCAGTATTTT.

This chain's CDR3 is CASSHNPGQGYGYTF. Here the CDR3 DNA reads TGCGCCAGCAGCCATAATCCGGGACAGGGCTATGGCTACACCTTC. The genes are TRBV4-1 and TRBJ1-2; 9 bases align to TRBD1. This CDR3 spans 15 amino acids. Germline values: CDR1 MGHRA, CDR2 YSYEKL. J gave up 4 bases and V 3 bases, and 6 bases lay outside the gene matches.

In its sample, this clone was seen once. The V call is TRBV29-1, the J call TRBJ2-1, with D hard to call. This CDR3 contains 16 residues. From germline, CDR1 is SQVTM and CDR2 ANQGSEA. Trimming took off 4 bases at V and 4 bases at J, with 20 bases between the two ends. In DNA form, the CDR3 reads TGCAGCGTTGTTGGGCTTCCCGGGTCTTTATACAATGAGCAGTTCTTC. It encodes CSVVGLPGSLYNEQFF.

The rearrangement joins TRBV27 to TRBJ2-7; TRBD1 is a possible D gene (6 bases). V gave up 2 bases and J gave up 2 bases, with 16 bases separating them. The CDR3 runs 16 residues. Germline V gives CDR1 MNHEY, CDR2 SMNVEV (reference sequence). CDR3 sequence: CASSLAIGDTAYEQYF. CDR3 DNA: TGTGCCAGCAGTTTAGCTATAGGGGACACCGCCTACGAGCAGTACTTC.

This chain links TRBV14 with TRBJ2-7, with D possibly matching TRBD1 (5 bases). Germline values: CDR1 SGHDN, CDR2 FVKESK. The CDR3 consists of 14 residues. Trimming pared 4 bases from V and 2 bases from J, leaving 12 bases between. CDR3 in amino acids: CASSRTPPPYEQYF. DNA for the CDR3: TGTGCCAGCAGCCGGACACCGCCCCCCTACGAGCAGTACTTC.

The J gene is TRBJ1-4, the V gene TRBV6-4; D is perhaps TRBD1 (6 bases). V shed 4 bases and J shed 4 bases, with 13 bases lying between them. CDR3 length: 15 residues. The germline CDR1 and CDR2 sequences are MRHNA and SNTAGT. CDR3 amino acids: CASSATTGVNEKLFF. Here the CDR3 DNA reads TGTGCCAGCAGTGCCACGACAGGCGTTAATGAAAAACTGTTTTTT.

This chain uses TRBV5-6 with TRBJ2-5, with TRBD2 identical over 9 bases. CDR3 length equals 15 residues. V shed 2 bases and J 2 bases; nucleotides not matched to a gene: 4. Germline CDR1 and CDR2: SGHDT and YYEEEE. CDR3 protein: CASSLLAGTQETQYF. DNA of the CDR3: TGTGCCAGCAGCTTACTAGCGGGTACTCAAGAGACCCAGTACTTC.

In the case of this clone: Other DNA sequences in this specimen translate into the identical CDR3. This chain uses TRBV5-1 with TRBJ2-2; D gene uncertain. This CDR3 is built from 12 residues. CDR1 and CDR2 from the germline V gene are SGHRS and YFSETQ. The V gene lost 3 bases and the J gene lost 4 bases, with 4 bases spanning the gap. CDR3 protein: CASSYSTGELFF. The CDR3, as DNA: TGCGCCAGCAGCTATAGCACCGGGGAGCTGTTTTTT.

The CDR3: CASSDGRGAHNEQFF. DNA for the CDR3: TGTGCCAGCAGTGATGGCAGGGGAGCCCACAATGAGCAGTTCTTC. The chain has TRBV2 and TRBJ2-1; tentative D call: TRBD1 (6 bases). Per the germline V gene, CDR1 is SNHLY and CDR2 is FYNNEI. The CDR3 covers 15 residues. Trimming cost V 3 bases and J 5 bases, with 14 bases left between them. The whole variable domain, remainder taken from reference TRBV2 and TRBJ2-1, is EPEVTQTPSHQVTQMGQEVILRCVPISNHLYFYWYRQILGQKVEFLVSFYNNEISEKSEIFDDQFSVERPDGSNFTLKIRSTKLEDSAMYFCASSDGRGAHNEQFFGPGTRLTVL.

DNA for the CDR3: TGTGCCAGCACCCTCGGGGATTGGAATGAGCAGTTCTTC. Translated: CASTLGDWNEQFF. This rearrangement joins TRBV28 to TRBJ2-1; TRBD2 is a possible D gene (5 bases). The germline V gene encodes CDR1 MDHEN and CDR2 SYDVKM. V shed 7 bases and J shed 7 bases, with 14 bases lying between them. The CDR3 runs to 13 residues. Filled out from reference TRBV28 and TRBJ2-1, the complete variable domain reads DVKVTQSSRYLVKRTGEKVFLECVQDMDHENMFWYRQDPGLGLRLIYFSYDVKMKEKGDIPEGYSVSREKKERFSLILESASTNQTSMYLCASTLGDWNEQFFGPGTRLTVL.

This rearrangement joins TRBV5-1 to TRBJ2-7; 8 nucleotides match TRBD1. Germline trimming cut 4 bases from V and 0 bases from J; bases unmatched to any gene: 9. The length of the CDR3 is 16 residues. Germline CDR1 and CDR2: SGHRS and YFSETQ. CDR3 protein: CASSQPGQAFSYEQYF. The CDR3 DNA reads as TGCGCCAGCAGCCAACCGGGACAGGCCTTCTCCTACGAGCAGTACTTC. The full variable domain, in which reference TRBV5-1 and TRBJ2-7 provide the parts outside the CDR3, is KAGVTQTPRYLIKTRGQQVTLSCSPISGHRSVSWYQQTPGQGLQFLFEYFSETQRNKGNFPGRFSGRQFSNSRSEMNVSTLELGDSALYLCASSQPGQAFSYEQYFGPGTRLTVT.

The CDR3 here is CASSLTTPTGKSSYEQYF. In nucleotides, the CDR3 is TGCGCCAGCAGCCTGACAACCCCGACTGGTAAGAGCTCCTACGAGCAGTACTTC. This sequence joins TRBV4-1 and TRBJ2-7, with D unresolved. This CDR3 is built from 18 residues. Trimming stripped 4 bases from V and 0 bases from J, with 22 bases between. Looked up from germline, CDR1 is MGHRA and CDR2 is YSYEKL.

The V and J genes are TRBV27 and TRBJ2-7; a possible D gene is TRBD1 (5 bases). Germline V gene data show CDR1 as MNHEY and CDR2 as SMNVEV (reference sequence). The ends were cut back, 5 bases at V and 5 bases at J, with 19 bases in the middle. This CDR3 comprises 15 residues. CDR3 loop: CASSPQGILLDEQYF. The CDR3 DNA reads TGTGCCAGCAGTCCCCAGGGTATTTTACTTGACGAGCAGTACTTC.

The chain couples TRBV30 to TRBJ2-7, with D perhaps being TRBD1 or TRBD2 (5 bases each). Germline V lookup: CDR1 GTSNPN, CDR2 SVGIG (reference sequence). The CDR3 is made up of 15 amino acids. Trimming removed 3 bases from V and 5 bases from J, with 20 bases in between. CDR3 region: CAWSFRDQPWDEQYF. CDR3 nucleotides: TGTGCCTGGAGCTTCCGGGACCAGCCGTGGGACGAGCAGTACTTC.

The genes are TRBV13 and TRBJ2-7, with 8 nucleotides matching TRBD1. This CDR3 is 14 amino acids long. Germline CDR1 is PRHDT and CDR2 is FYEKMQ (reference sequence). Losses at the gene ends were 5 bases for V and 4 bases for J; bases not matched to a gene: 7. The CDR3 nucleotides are TGTGCCAGCAGCCCGAGGACAGGGAGGTACGAGCAGTACTTC. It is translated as CASSPRTGRYEQYF.

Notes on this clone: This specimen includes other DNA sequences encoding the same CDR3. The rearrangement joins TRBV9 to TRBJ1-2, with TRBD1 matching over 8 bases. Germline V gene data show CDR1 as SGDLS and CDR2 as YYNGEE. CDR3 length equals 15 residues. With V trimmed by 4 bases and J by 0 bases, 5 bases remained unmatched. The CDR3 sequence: CASSTRTGTNYGYTF. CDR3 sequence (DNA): TGTGCCAGCAGCACCAGGACAGGGACTAACTATGGCTACACCTTC. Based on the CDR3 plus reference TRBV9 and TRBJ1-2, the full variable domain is DSGVTQTPKHLITATGQRVTLRCSPRSGDLSVYWYQQSLDQGLQFLIQYYNGEERAKGNILERFSAQQFPDLHSELNLSSLELGDSALYFCASSTRTGTNYGYTFGSGTRLTVV.

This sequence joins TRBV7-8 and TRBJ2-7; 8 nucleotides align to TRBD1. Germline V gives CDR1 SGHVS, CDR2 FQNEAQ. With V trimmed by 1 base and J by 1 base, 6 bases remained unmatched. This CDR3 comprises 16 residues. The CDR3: CASSLVAGGLSYEQYF. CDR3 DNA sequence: TGTGCCAGCAGCTTAGTTGCAGGGGGCTTGTCCTACGAGCAGTACTTC.

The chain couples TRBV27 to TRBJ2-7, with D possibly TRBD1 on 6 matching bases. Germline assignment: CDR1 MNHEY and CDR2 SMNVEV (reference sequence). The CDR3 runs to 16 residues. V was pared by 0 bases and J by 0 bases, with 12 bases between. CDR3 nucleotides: TGTGCCAGCAGTTTATCGGCCCAGGGGTTCTCCTACGAGCAGTACTTC. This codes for CASSLSAQGFSYEQYF.

CDR3 nucleotides: TGTGCCAGCAGTTTATGGGGGCCCGCCAAAAACATTCAGTACTTC. Translating gives CASSLWGPAKNIQYF. The chain combines TRBV27 with TRBJ2-4, with D possibly TRBD1 on 6 matching bases. The CDR3 consists of 15 residues. Germline V gene lookup returns CDR1 MNHEY and CDR2 SMNVEV (reference sequence). Between the trimmed V and J ends, which lost 1 base and 1 base, there was a span of 8 bases.

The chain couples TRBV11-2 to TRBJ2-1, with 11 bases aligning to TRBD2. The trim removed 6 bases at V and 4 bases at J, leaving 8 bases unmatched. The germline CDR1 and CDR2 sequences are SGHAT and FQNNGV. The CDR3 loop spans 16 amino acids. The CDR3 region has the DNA TGTGCCAGCAGTTCGACTAGCGGGGATAATTACAATGAGCAGTTCTTC. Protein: CASSSTSGDNYNEQFF.

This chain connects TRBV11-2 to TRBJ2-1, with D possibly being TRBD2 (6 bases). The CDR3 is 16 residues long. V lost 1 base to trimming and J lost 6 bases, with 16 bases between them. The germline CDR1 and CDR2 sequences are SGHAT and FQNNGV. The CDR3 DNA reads TGTGCCAGCAGCTTAGCGAGCGGGCCGGGCCCCAATGAGCAGTTCTTC. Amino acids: CASSLASGPGPNEQFF.